Described below is a single T cell receptor (beta chain) sequence and its context. The same CDR3 arises from other DNA sequences in this sample as well. TCRdb re-called clones from the PCR reads using MiXCR. This repertoire shows tens of thousands of clones, approximately 16% found once; its top ten account for 9.9%. Germline CDR1 and CDR2: MDHEN and SYDVKM. This CDR3 is 12 amino acids long. Trimming removed 6 bases at V and 7 bases at J, with 13 bases between. Every patient was untreated before thyroid surgery. The data belong to a study of metastatic and nonmetastatic thyroid tumors. Study details: Samples came from malignant and benign thyroid patients, and repertoires were compared across blood and tumor or nodule tissue.

The clonotype comes from a female donor with papillary thyroid cancer or a benign thyroid nodule (not recorded which). Some clones in this sample may be carry-over from other donors' samples. Sequences were obtained from tumor tissue. The rearrangement joins TRBV28 to TRBJ2-7; a possible D gene is TRBD1 (5 bases). CDR3 protein: CASRGPIYEQYF. The CDR3 nucleotides read TGTGCCAGCAGGGGGCCAATCTATGAGCAGTACTTC.